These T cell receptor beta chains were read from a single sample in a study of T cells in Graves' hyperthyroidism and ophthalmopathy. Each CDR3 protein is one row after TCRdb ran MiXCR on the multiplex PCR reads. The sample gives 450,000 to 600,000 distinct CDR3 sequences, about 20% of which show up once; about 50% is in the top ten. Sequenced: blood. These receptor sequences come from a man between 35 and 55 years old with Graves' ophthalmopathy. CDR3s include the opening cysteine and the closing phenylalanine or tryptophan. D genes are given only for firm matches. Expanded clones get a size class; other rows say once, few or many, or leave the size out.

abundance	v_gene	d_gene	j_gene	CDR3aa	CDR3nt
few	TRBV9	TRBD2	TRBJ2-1	CASSARGAEDEQFF	TGTGCCAGCAGCGCGCGGGGGGCGGAGGATGAGCAGTTCTTC
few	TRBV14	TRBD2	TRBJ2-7	CASSQGREEDPYEQYF	TGTGCCAGCAGCCAAGGGCGGGAGGAGGACCCCTACGAGCAGTACTTC
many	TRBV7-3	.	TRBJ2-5	CAKGGETQYF	TGTGCCAAAGGAGGGGAGACCCAGTACTTC
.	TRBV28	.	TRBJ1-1	CASGGGSEGEEAFF	TGTGCCAGCGGGGGGGGGAGTGAGGGGGAGGAAGCTTTCTTT
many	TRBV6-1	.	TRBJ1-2	CASSFRPGAGSYGYTF	TGTGCCAGCAGTTTCCGACCCGGGGCAGGAAGCTATGGCTACACCTTC
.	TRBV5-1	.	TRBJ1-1	CASSLRTVGGTEAFF	TGCGCCAGCAGCCTCCGGACGGTCGGAGGCACTGAAGCTTTCTTT
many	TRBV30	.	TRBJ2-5	CAWIGQGRKTQYF	TGTGCCTGGATAGGGCAGGGTAGGAAGACCCAGTACTTC
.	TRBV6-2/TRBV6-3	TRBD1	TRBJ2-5	CASSYGGSDRGLQYQETQYF	TGTGCCAGCAGTTACGGGGGTTCGGACAGGGGGCTGCAATACCAAGAGACCCAGTACTTC
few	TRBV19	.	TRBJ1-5	CASTEVNQPQHF	TGTGCCAGTACCGAAGTTAATCAGCCCCAGCATTTT
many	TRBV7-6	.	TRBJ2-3	CASSPLTASTDTQYF	TGTGCCAGCAGCCCCCTGACTGCTAGCACAGATACGCAGTATTTT
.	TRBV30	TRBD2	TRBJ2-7	CAWNPPTSEAYEQYF	TGTGCCTGGAACCCCCCGACTAGCGAGGCCTACGAGCAGTACTTC
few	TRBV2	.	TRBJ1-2	CASIRSGERHGYTF	TGTGCCAGCATTAGGAGTGGGGAGAGGCATGGCTACACCTTC
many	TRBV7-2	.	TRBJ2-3	CASSFRGDTDTQYF	TGTGCCAGCAGCTTTCGCGGAGACACAGATACGCAGTATTTT
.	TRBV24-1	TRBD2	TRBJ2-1	CATSVLGLAGEEQFF	TGTGCCACCAGTGTCTTAGGACTAGCGGGAGAGGAGCAGTTCTTC
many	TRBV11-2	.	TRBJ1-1	CASSSQTRVTEAFF	TGTGCCAGCAGCTCCCAGACCAGGGTCACTGAAGCTTTCTTT
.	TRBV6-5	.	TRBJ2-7	CASSYSDSYEQYF	TGTGCCAGCAGTTACTCAGACTCCTACGAGCAGTACTTC
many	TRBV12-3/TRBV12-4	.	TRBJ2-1	CASSSGVSSYNEQFF	TGTGCCAGCAGTTCGGGAGTTTCTTCCTACAATGAGCAGTTCTTC
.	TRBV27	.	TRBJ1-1	CASSSKGRPEAFF	TGTGCCAGCAGTAGTAAGGGGAGGCCTGAAGCTTTCTTT
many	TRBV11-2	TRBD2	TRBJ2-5	CASSLSGGRETQYF	TGTGCCAGCAGCTTAAGCGGGGGCAGGGAGACCCAGTACTTC
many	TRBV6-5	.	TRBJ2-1	CASSYDRGRIYNEQFF	TGTGCCAGCAGTTATGACCGGGGTCGAATTTACAATGAGCAGTTCTTC
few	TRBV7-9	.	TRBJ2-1	CASSLTVEGEQFF	TGTGCCAGCAGCTTAACGGTCGAGGGTGAGCAGTTCTTC
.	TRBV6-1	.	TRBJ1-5	CASGKHRDSNRPQHF	TGTGCCAGCGGAAAACACAGGGATAGCAATCGGCCCCAGCATTTT
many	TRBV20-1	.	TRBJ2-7	CSARVGPYEQYF	TGCAGTGCTAGAGTCGGTCCCTACGAGCAGTACTTC
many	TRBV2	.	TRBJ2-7	CASQGQPSYEQYF	TGTGCCAGCCAAGGACAGCCCTCCTACGAGCAGTACTTC
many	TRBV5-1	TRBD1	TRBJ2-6	CASSPGTGGAVGANVLTF	TGCGCCAGCAGCCCCGGGACAGGGGGCGCAGTTGGGGCCAACGTCCTGACTTTC
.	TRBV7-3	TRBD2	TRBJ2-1	CASSFSGRAGTEQFF	TGTGCCAGCAGCTTTAGCGGGAGGGCGGGGACTGAGCAGTTCTTC
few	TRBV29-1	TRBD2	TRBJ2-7	CSVEGGPGGGYEQYF	TGCAGCGTTGAAGGCGGACCGGGGGGGGGCTACGAGCAGTACTTC
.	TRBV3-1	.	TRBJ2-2	CASSAEDGRAELFF	TGTGCCAGCAGCGCTGAGGACGGCAGAGCGGAGCTGTTTTTT
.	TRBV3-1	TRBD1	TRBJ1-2	CASSQGQTSYGYTF	TGTGCCAGCAGCCAGGGACAGACGTCCTATGGCTACACCTTC
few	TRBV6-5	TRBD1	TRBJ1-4	CASSYGPGQRNEKLFF	TGTGCCAGCAGTTACGGCCCGGGACAGAGAAATGAAAAACTGTTTTTT
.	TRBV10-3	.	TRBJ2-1	CAISEQGGGGVNEQFF	TGTGCCATCAGTGAACAGGGGGGGGGGGGGGTCAATGAGCAGTTCTTC
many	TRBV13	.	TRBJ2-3	CASSLKLDGRTDTQYF	TGTGCCAGCAGCCTGAAACTCGACGGCCGCACAGATACGCAGTATTTT
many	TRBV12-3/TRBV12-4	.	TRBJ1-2	CASSLGGNGYTF	TGTGCCAGCAGCCTCGGAGGGAACGGCTACACCTTC
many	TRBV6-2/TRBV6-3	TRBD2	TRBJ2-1	CASTKRGGMIYNEQFF	TGTGCCAGCACTAAACGCGGGGGGATGATATACAATGAGCAGTTCTTC
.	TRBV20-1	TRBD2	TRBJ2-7	CSAFGTSGNSYEQYF	TGCAGTGCATTCGGGACTAGCGGGAATTCCTACGAGCAGTACTTC
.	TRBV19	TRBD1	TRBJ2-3	CASSTPTGGLTDTQYF	TGTGCCAGTAGTACCCCGACAGGGGGCTTGACAGATACGCAGTATTTT
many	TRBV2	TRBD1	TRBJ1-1	CASSGGQGTEAFF	TGTGCCAGCAGTGGCGGACAGGGCACTGAAGCTTTCTTT
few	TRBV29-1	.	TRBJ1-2	CSVPDGLSYGYTF	TGCAGCGTCCCGGATGGGTTATCGTATGGCTACACCTTC
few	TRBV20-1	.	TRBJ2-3	CSADPHSTDTQYF	TGCAGTGCTGATCCACACAGCACAGATACGCAGTATTTT
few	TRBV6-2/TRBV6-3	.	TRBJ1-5	CASTTGNQPQHF	TGTGCCAGCACCACGGGCAATCAGCCCCAGCATTTT
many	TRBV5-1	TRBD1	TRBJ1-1	CASSLVGQGGTEAFF	TGCGCCAGCAGCTTGGTCGGACAGGGGGGCACTGAAGCTTTCTTT
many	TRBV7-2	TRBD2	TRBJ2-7	CASSLVSGRADEQYF	TGTGCCAGCAGCTTAGTTAGCGGGAGGGCCGACGAGCAGTACTTC
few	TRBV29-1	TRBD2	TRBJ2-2	CSAESMSGRNTGELFF	TGCAGCGCCGAATCAATGAGCGGGAGGAACACCGGGGAGCTGTTTTTT
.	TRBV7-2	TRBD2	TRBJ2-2	CASSLRTSPNIGELFF	TGTGCCAGCAGCCTAAGGACTAGCCCGAACATCGGGGAGCTGTTTTTT
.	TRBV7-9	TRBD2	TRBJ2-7	CASRPGGLAGGKRSYEQYF	TGTGCCAGCAGGCCCGGCGGACTAGCGGGAGGAAAGAGGTCCTACGAGCAGTACTTC
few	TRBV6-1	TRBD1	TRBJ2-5	CASSSHGTGQETQYF	TGTGCCAGCAGCTCCCACGGGACAGGTCAAGAGACCCAGTACTTC
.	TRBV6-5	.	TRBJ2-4	CASSYSELAKNIQYF	TGTGCCAGCAGTTACTCAGAGCTAGCCAAAAACATTCAGTACTTC
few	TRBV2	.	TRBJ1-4	CASSELVNEKLFF	TGTGCCAGCAGTGAATTGGTTAATGAAAAACTGTTTTTT
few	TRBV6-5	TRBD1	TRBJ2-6	CASSSPGQSSGANVLTF	TGTGCCAGCAGTTCCCCGGGACAGAGCTCTGGGGCCAACGTCCTGACTTTC